This is a list of T cell receptor beta chains from one sample in a study of hypomethylating agent response in myelodysplastic syndrome. Clones were read by immunoSEQ multiplex PCR, and TCRdb kept only the in-frame ones, dropping some. The repertoire holds approximately 4,000 clones, with roughly 80% as singletons. The material sequenced was bone marrow, taken before or after starting hypomethylating agent treatment for myelodysplastic syndrome (not recorded which). All receptors come from a human donor with myelodysplastic syndrome. CDR3s leave out the opening cysteine and the closing phenylalanine or tryptophan. A D gene is named only where the DNA matches it firmly.

>TRBD2|TRBV7-9
ASSLGLAGRETQY
>.|TRBV4-1
ASSSREWGSYEQY
>.|TRBV7-9
ASSLGRSDEQF
>TRBD2|TRBV5-4
ATMTSGRLYTQY
>.|TRBV7-9
ASSLLRGGRTEAF
>TRBD2|TRBV10-3
AINVGGTSGSRDTQY
>.|TRBV7-8
ASSKTPSSGDKYNEQF
>TRBD1|TRBV28
ASSSGSSRDREKLF
>.|TRBV7-9
ASSPGAKDTQY
>TRBD2|TRBV7-9
ASSEERGEQY
>TRBD1|TRBV6-1
ASSDRTGAGNQPQH
>.|TRBV19
ASNPIAAPNSPLH
>TRBD2|TRBV28
AISSGASGSYEQY
>.|TRBV4-1
ASSLRGGQVNEKLF
>.|TRBV7-2
ASSVPGPGAQY
>TRBD2|TRBV5-1
ASSLAGASGKDEQF
>.|TRBV6-5
ASSYRLGPKTDTQY
>.|TRBV19
ASSIAGGANTEAF
>.|TRBV6-6
ASSYFGGSYEQY
>.|TRBV19
ASSEWTRRSVTGANVLT
>TRBD1|TRBV5-5
ASSFGRGRLETQY
>TRBD2|TRBV4-3
ASSQSSAGTQY
>.|TRBV14
ASSSTNSYEQY
>.|TRBV29-1
SVAQGSDTGELF
>.|TRBV19
ASSIFGSSYEQY
>.|TRBV28
ASSLPGGGANVLT
>TRBD2|TRBV9
ASSLSGSGEETQY
>TRBD2|TRBV5-1
ASSSGLAEETQY
>TRBD1|TRBV14
ASSHIGSGTGEETQY
>.|TRBV7-3
ASSFTGPTDTQY